Each of the 18 T cell receptor beta chains below was sequenced from the same sample in a study of T cells after yellow fever vaccination. One entry per CDR3 protein, called by TCRdb with MiXCR from the 5' RACE reads. The table has roughly 120,000 distinct CDR3 sequences, about 6.8% seen once. The specimen was CD4+ T cells sorted from PBMCs, collected approximately 40 days after the first yellow fever vaccination. These receptors all come from a man between 18 and 35 years old who received the YFV17D yellow fever vaccine.

This clonotype was observed at least ten times. Germline is not matched at one junction end, which may reflect a read error. The CDR3 loop reads CASSLGSQETQYF. In DNA, the CDR3 is TGTGCCAGCAGCTTAGGCAGCCAAGAGACCCAGTACTTC. This chain links TRBV5-1 with TRBJ2-5; the D is unclear. The CDR3 is made up of 13 amino acids. Germline CDR1 is SGHRS and CDR2 is YFSETQ.

This clonotype was counted at least ten times. The chain uses TRBV4-1 and TRBJ2-1; possibly TRBD2 for D (6 bases). Germline values: CDR1 MGHRA, CDR2 YSYEKL. CDR3 length: 15 residues. Deletions cut 2 bases from V and 7 bases from J, with 15 bases between. The CDR3 sequence: CASSQSGVRGNEQFF. Written as DNA, the CDR3 is TGCGCCAGCAGCCAATCGGGGGTTCGAGGTAATGAGCAGTTCTTC.

This clonotype has ten or more counts. The chain combines TRBV2 with TRBJ2-5; tentative D call: TRBD2 (5 bases). The CDR3 contains 14 residues. CDR1 is SNHLY, CDR2 FYNNEI, per germline. V lost 3 bases and J lost 7, with 15 bases in between. CDR3 bases: TGTGCCAGCAGTGACGGTCAGCGGAAAGGGACCCAGTACTTC. It specifies CASSDGQRKGTQYF. Using reference TRBV2 and TRBJ2-5 for the parts outside the CDR3, the full variable domain is EPEVTQTPSHQVTQMGQEVILRCVPISNHLYFYWYRQILGQKVEFLVSFYNNEISEKSEIFDDQFSVERPDGSNFTLKIRSTKLEDSAMYFCASSDGQRKGTQYFGPGTRLLVL.

This clonotype was counted many times. The chain links TRBV12-3 or TRBV12-4 to TRBJ2-3, with 10 bases identical to TRBD2. This CDR3 spans 15 amino acids. Trimming took 3 bases from V and 2 from J; bases not matched to a gene: 2. CDR3 nucleotides: TGTGCCAGCAGTTTTAGCGGGGGGTCCACAGATACGCAGTATTTT. Protein product: CASSFSGGSTDTQYF.

The sample holds many counts of this clonotype. The chain has TRBV4-1 and TRBJ1-1; D gene ambiguous. This CDR3 is 14 amino acids long. Germline CDR1 reads MGHRA; CDR2 reads YSYEKL. Trimming left V 0 bases short and J 8 bases short, with 13 bases between. The CDR3 is CASSQDFGAAEAFF. The CDR3 coding sequence is TGCGCCAGCAGCCAAGATTTTGGAGCAGCCGAAGCTTTCTTT.

This clonotype was counted ten times or more. The CDR3 bases are TGTGCCAGCAGTTACTCGGGGGTGATGAACACTGAAGCTTTCTTT. Its translation: CASSYSGVMNTEAFF. The rearrangement uses TRBV6-5 and TRBJ1-1; maybe TRBD1 (5 bases). The V and J ends lost 0 bases and 0 bases respectively, with 8 bases between them. CDR1 is MNHEY and CDR2 is SVGAGI in the germline V gene. The CDR3 is 15 residues long.

This clonotype showed up just a few times. The chain links TRBV5-6 to TRBJ2-2, with 9 nucleotides matching TRBD1. The length of the CDR3 is 17 residues. Trimming at V came to 4 bases and at J to 0 bases, leaving 7 bases not matched to a gene. CDR1 is SGHDT and CDR2 is YYEEEE in the germline V gene. The CDR3 is CASSLTGGGPNTGELFF. Here the CDR3 DNA reads TGTGCCAGCAGCCTGACAGGGGGAGGCCCGAACACCGGGGAGCTGTTTTTT.

This clonotype was recorded at least ten times. The chain combines TRBV5-1 with TRBJ1-1; D not resolved. The CDR3 sequence is 14 residues long. Germline assignment: CDR1 SGHRS and CDR2 YFSETQ. Trimming cost V 2 bases and J 4 bases, with 12 bases left between them. DNA for the CDR3: TGCGCCAGCAGCTTTGACGCAAGGAGCACTGAAGCTTTCTTT. Its protein product is CASSFDARSTEAFF.

This clonotype has only a few counts. The genes are TRBV12-3 or TRBV12-4 and TRBJ2-7; D unresolved. The CDR3 totals 13 residues. V lost 6 bases and J lost 6, with 15 bases in between. The CDR3 region has the DNA TGTGCCAGCAGCCTGACGCGCGTAGTCGAGCAGTACTTC. Encoded protein: CASSLTRVVEQYF.

The V call is TRBV12-3 or TRBV12-4, the J call TRBJ2-1; tentatively, D is TRBD1 (6 bases). The CDR3 spans 13 residues. Trimming took 4 bases from V and 10 from J, leaving 14 bases between them. This chain's CDR3 is CASSSGRGREQFF. The CDR3 coding sequence is TGTGCCAGCAGTTCAGGCAGGGGAAGGGAGCAGTTCTTC.

This clonotype was seen at least ten times. This sequence joins TRBV9 and TRBJ1-1; D unclear. The CDR3 is 11 residues long. Trimming pared 3 bases from V and 8 bases from J, leaving 8 bases between. Germline CDR1 and CDR2: SGDLS and YYNGEE. The CDR3 DNA is TGTGCCAGCAGCGGGGCGGAAGAAGCTTTCTTT. Translating gives CASSGAEEAFF.

The chain combines TRBV3-1 with TRBJ1-4; D call uncertain. V lost 0 bases, J lost 10 bases, and 9 bases lay in between. Per the germline V gene, CDR1 is LGHDT and CDR2 is YNNKEL (reference sequence). CDR3 length equals 13 residues. The CDR3 protein is CASSQDPGRKLFF. CDR3 sequence (DNA): TGTGCCAGCAGCCAAGATCCGGGGAGAAAACTGTTTTTT.

The rearrangement joins TRBV29-1 to TRBJ2-1; 8 bases match TRBD1. V lost 3 bases and J lost 4; bases outside the gene matches: 5. Germline V gives CDR1 SQVTM, CDR2 ANQGSEA. The CDR3 consists of 14 residues. DNA for the CDR3: TGCAGCGTTGACGCTAGGGACAGGTACAATGAGCAGTTCTTC. Translating it yields CSVDARDRYNEQFF.

This clonotype was seen ten or more times. This chain uses TRBV19 with TRBJ2-1, with D perhaps assigned TRBD1 or TRBD2 (6 bases each). Germline assignment: CDR1 LNHDA and CDR2 SQIVND (reference sequence). There are 16 residues in the CDR3. V was clipped by 1 base and J by 7 bases, with 17 bases between them. The CDR3 protein is CASSIAGQRVRNEQFF. CDR3 sequence (DNA): TGTGCCAGTAGTATAGCCGGACAGCGGGTGCGTAATGAGCAGTTCTTC.

This clonotype was recorded at least ten times. The gene calls are TRBV12-3 or TRBV12-4 and TRBJ2-7, with 9 bases identical to TRBD2. V shed 2 bases and J 7 bases; nucleotides not matched to a gene: 0. This CDR3 region has 12 residues. The CDR3 DNA reads as TGTGCCAGCAGTTTACTAGCGGGGGAGCAGTACGTC. It yields the protein CASSLLAGEQYV.

This clonotype was recorded many times. This sequence joins TRBV3-1 and TRBJ2-1; maybe TRBD1 (6 bases). The V gene's germline CDR1 is LGHDT and CDR2 YNNKEL (reference sequence). With 0 bases removed from V and 10 bases from J, the gap between germline ends came to 10 bases. This CDR3 region has 13 residues. CDR3 sequence reads: CASSQEKQGEQFF. DNA for the CDR3: TGTGCCAGCAGCCAAGAAAAACAGGGAGAGCAGTTCTTC.

This clonotype was observed at least ten times. The V and J genes are TRBV5-6 and TRBJ2-3; D gene ambiguous. The ends were cut back, 0 bases at V and 2 bases at J, with 16 bases in the middle. Germline assignment: CDR1 SGHDT and CDR2 YYEEEE. This CDR3 has 17 residues. This CDR3 is CASSLGMSTVFTDTQYF. The CDR3, as DNA: TGTGCCAGCAGCTTGGGGATGAGTACCGTTTTCACAGATACGCAGTATTTT.

This clonotype was counted at least ten times. The rearrangement joins TRBV4-1 to TRBJ1-2, with a tentative D call TRBD1 (6 bases). This CDR3 is 13 amino acids long. The germline V and J ends were trimmed by 4 bases and 7 bases, with 13 bases remaining between them. Germline V gives CDR1 MGHRA, CDR2 YSYEKL. The CDR3 sequence: CASSPRTDLGYTF. CDR3 coding DNA: TGCGCCAGCAGCCCCCGGACAGATCTTGGCTACACCTTC.